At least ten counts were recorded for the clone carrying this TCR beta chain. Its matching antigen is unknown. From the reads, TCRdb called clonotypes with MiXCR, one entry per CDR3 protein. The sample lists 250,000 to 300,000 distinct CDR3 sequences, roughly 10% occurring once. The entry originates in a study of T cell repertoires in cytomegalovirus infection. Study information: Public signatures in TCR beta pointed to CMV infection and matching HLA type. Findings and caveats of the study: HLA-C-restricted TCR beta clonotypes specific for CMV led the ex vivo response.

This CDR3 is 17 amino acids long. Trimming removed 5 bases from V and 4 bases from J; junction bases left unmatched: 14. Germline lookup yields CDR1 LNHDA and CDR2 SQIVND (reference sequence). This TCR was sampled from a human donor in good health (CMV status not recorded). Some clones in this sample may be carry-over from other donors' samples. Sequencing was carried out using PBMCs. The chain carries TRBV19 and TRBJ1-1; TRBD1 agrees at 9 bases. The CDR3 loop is CASSFNRDRVEGTEAFF. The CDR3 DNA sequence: TGTGCCAGTAGTTTCAACCGGGACAGGGTAGAAGGCACTGAAGCTTTCTTT.